These T cell receptor beta chains were read from a single sample in a study of blood T cell repertoires in COVID-19. TCRdb keeps only in-frame clones here, not all; method: immunoSEQ multiplex PCR. The sample holds 150,000 to 200,000 clones, more than 65% seen once. The sequencing input was PBMCs or T cells enriched from blood (not recorded which). These receptors came from a woman aged 50 to 60 with acute COVID-19. CDR3s include the opening cysteine and the closing phenylalanine or tryptophan. A D gene is named only where the DNA matches it firmly. Rows may omit the clone size; those that give it use once, few, many or a size class.

>NA|NA|TRBJ2-3|TRBV21-1
CASSKREGTGKDTQYF
TGTGCCAGCAGCAAAAGGGAGGGGACAGGAAAAGATACGCAGTATTTT
>NA|NA|TRBJ1-6|TRBV18
CASSPGAEFNSPLHF
TGTGCCAGCTCACCAGGGGCAGAGTTTAATTCACCCCTCCACTTT
>TRBD2|NA|TRBJ2-1|TRBV5-4
CASSKGTSFSYNEQFF
TGTGCCAGCAGCAAAGGGACTAGCTTCTCCTACAATGAGCAGTTCTTC
>TRBD1|NA|TRBJ2-3|TRBV4-1
CASKALGTGDFGTQYF
TGCGCCAGCAAGGCCTTAGGGACAGGGGATTTCGGTACGCAGTATTTT
>TRBD1|NA|TRBJ2-5|TRBV29-1
CSVGKDRGFPETQYF
TGCAGCGTTGGAAAGGACAGGGGGTTCCCAGAGACCCAGTACTTC
>NA|NA|TRBJ2-5|TRBV7-9
CASSLDPGRRETQYF
TGTGCCAGCAGCTTAGATCCAGGGCGAAGAGAGACCCAGTACTTC
>NA|NA|TRBJ2-1|TRBV7-2
CASSLRLEGSSYNEQFF
TGTGCCAGCAGCTTACGGCTGGAGGGGAGCTCCTACAATGAGCAGTTCTTC
>NA|NA|TRBJ1-3|TRBV9
CASSGLFSGNTIYF
TGTGCCAGCAGCGGACTATTCTCTGGAAACACCATATATTTT
>TRBD1|NA|TRBJ2-1|TRBV6-5
CASRVSGQLYNEQFF
TGTGCCAGCAGGGTGTCGGGACAGTTATACAATGAGCAGTTCTTC
>TRBD1|NA|TRBJ1-3|TRBV6-9
CASSYPTGYSGNTIYF
TGTGCCAGCAGTTACCCGACAGGGTACTCTGGAAACACCATATATTTT
>TRBD1|few|TRBJ1-3|TRBV28
CASSLDSGQGSRTIYF
TGTGCCAGCAGTTTAGACTCGGGACAGGGGAGTCGGACCATATATTTT
>TRBD1|NA|TRBJ1-6|TRBV9
CASSGQGSYNSPLHF
TGTGCCAGCAGCGGACAGGGGTCCTATAATTCACCCCTCCACTTT
>NA|NA|TRBJ1-2|TRBV19
CASSENRDGNYGYTF
TGTGCCAGTAGCGAGAACAGGGACGGTAACTATGGCTACACCTTC
>NA|few|TRBJ2-6|TRBV3-1/TRBV3-2
CASSLHRAGANVLTF
TGTGCCAGCAGCCTCCACAGGGCTGGGGCCAACGTCCTGACTTTC
>NA|NA|TRBJ1-1|TRBV3-1/TRBV3-2
CASSQGTGTTNTEAFF
TGTGCCAGCAGCCAAGGAACCGGGACAACAAACACTGAAGCTTTCTTT
>NA|NA|TRBJ2-5|TRBV14
CASSRYRQETQYF
TGTGCCAGCAGCCGATACCGGCAAGAGACCCAGTACTTC
>TRBD2|NA|TRBJ2-1|TRBV30
CAWSSTSGVSNEQFF
TGTGCCTGGAGTTCTACTAGCGGGGTTAGCAATGAGCAGTTCTTC